This T cell receptor beta chain was retrieved from a study of blood T cell repertoires in COVID-19. As for the study in general: There were acute and convalescent COVID-19 samples, and they came from the United States, Italy and Spain. The cDNA or gDNA used as material had been derived from T cells, B-cell-depleted T cells, or PBMCs.

Those enrolled in Seattle joined during active infection and were followed longitudinally afterward. Germline values: CDR1 GTSNPN, CDR2 SVGIG (reference sequence). The CDR3 runs 13 residues. V gave up 2 bases and J gave up 1 base, with 8 bases separating them. In the authors' methods: Amplifying reference gene primers gave estimates of nucleated cell counts. Repertoires were generated with immunoSEQ multiplex PCR, while TCRdb's copy carries only in-frame clones and drops some. The V and J calls and clone size are taken from that table; D and trimming were inferred from the DNA. The sample shows 150,000 or so clones, roughly 80% of them seen only once. As for this clone: Other DNA sequences in the same sample also yield this CDR3.

This chain connects TRBV30 to TRBJ1-1; D not resolved. This TCR was recovered from a woman in her forties with COVID-19, enrolled during active disease. Material: peripheral blood. DNA of the CDR3: TGTGCCTGGAGTAAAAATAGGAACACTGAAGCTTTCTTT. Its protein product is CAWSKNRNTEAFF.